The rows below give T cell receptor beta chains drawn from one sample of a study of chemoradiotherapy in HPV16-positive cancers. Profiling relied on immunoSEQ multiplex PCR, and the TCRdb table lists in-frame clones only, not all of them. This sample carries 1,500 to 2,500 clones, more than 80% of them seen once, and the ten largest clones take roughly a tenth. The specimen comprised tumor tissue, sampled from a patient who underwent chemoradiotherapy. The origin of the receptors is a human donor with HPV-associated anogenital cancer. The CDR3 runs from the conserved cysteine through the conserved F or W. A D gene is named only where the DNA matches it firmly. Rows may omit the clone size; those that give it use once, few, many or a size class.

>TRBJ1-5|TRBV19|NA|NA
TGTGCCAGTAGTCAGGGGAATCAGCCCCAGCATTTT
CASSQGNQPQHF
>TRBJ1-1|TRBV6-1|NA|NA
TGCGCCAGCAGTGAAAATGTGGGGAACACTGAAGCTTTCTTT
CASSENVGNTEAFF
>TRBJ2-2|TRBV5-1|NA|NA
TGCGCCAGCAGTGAGGAGGGCTCCGGGGAGCTGTTTTTT
CASSEEGSGELFF
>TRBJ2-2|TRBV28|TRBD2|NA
TGTGCCAGCAGTTTATGGTCTAGCGGGAGTGACACCGGGGAGCTGTTTTTT
CASSLWSSGSDTGELFF
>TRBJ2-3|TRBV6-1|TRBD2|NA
TGTGCCAGCAGTGAACGCGGGGGAACTAGCACAGATACGCAGTATTTT
CASSERGGTSTDTQYF
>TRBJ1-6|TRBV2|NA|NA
TGTGCCAGCCTTGTGACCGATCGGTCACCCCTCCACTTT
CASLVTDRSPLHF
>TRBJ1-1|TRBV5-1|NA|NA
TGCGCCAGCAGCTTGTTAACGGAGAACACTGAAGCTTTCTTT
CASSLLTENTEAFF
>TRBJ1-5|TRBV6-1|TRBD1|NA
TGTGCCAGCAGTATCCAGACAGGGAGCAATCAGCCCCAGCATTTT
CASSIQTGSNQPQHF
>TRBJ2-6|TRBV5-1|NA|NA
TGCGCCAGCAGCTTGACAGGCTCTGGGGCCAACGTCCTGACTTTC
CASSLTGSGANVLTF
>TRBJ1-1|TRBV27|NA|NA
TGTGCCAGCAGTCTCGTGGGGGGGGTGGAAGCTTTCTTT
CASSLVGGVEAFF
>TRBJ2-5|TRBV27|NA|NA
TGTGCCAGCAGTGGGGGGGGCCGAGGAGAGACCCAGTACTTC
CASSGGGRGETQYF
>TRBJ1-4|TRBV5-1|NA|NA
TGCGCCAGCAGCTTGTACGGGACTTTTAATGAAAAACTGTTTTTT
CASSLYGTFNEKLFF
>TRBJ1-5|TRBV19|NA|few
TGTGCCAGTACCACAGGGCAGGGCAATCAGCCCCAGCATTTT
CASTTGQGNQPQHF
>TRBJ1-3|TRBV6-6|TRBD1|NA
TGTGCCAGCAGTTACGTACAGGGGGCTGGAAACACCATATATTTT
CASSYVQGAGNTIYF
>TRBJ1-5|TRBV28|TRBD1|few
TGTGCCAGCAGGGGACAGGCTGGACAGCCCCAGCATTTT
CASRGQAGQPQHF
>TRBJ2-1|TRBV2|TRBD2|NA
TGTGCCAGCAGTGAAGGGACTAGCGGGACAAATGAGCAGTTCTTC
CASSEGTSGTNEQFF
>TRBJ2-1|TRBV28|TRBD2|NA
TGTGCCAGTAGGACTAGCGGGGGAAATGAGCAGTTCTTC
CASRTSGGNEQFF
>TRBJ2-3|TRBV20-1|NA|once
TGCAGTGCTAGATGGGGGAATACGCAGTATTTT
CSARWGNTQYF
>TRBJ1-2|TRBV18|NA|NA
TGTGCCAGCTCACCGCAGGGAGATAACTATGGCTACACCTTC
CASSPQGDNYGYTF
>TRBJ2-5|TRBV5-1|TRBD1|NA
TGCGCCAGCACCCGGGGACAGGGGGCAGAGACCCAGTACTTC
CASTRGQGAETQYF
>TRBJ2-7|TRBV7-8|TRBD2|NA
TGTGCCAGCAGCCCCCGGGGTAGCGGGACCACCTACGAGCAGTACTTC
CASSPRGSGTTYEQYF
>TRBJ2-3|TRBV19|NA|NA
TGTGCCAGTAGTATTCTGGGTAGCACAGATACGCAGTATTTT
CASSILGSTDTQYF
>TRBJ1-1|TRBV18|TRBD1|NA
TGTGCCAGCTCACCACGGACAGGGGGTAGTGAAGCTTTCTTT
CASSPRTGGSEAFF
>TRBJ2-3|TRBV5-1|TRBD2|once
TGCGCCAGCAGTTACGGACTAGCGGGTATCCCGGCGGATACGCAGTATTTT
CASSYGLAGIPADTQYF
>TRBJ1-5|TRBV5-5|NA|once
TGTGCCAGCAGCTTGACAGACAATCAGCCCCAGCATTTT
CASSLTDNQPQHF
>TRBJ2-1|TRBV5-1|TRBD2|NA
TGCGCCAGCAGCATTCGGGGGGGGAGCTCCTACAATGAGCAGTTCTTC
CASSIRGGSSYNEQFF
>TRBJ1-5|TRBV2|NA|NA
TGTGCCAGCAGCGATATTCAGGGGTTTAATCAGCCCCAGCATTTT
CASSDIQGFNQPQHF
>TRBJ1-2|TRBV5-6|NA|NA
TGTGCCAGCAGCTTGCAGGGTCTTCGAAGCTATGGCTACACCTTC
CASSLQGLRSYGYTF
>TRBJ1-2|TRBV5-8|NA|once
TGTGCCAGCAGCTTGGCCGGAACAGGGAACTATGGCTACACCTTC
CASSLAGTGNYGYTF
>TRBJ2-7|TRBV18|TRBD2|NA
TGTGCCAGCTCACCGGCGGGGGGCGAGTCCTACGAGCAGTACTTC
CASSPAGGESYEQYF
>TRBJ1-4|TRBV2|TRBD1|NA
TGTGCCAGCAGTGAACGACAGGGGAGAATAGCAACTAATGAAAAACTGTTTTTT
CASSERQGRIATNEKLFF
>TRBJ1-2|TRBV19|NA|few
TGTGCCAGTAGTATCCGGGCCGAACTGTATGGCTACACCTTC
CASSIRAELYGYTF
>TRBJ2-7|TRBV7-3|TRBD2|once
TGTGCCAGCAGCTTAGAAGCGACTAGCGGAGATAAAAGCTCCTACGAGCAGTACTTC
CASSLEATSGDKSSYEQYF
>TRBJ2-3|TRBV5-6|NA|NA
TGTGCCAGCAGCCAACCCGGGGGAGGGGGGAGGGCCACAGATACGCAGTATTTT
CASSQPGGGGRATDTQYF
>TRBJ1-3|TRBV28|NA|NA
TGTGCCAGCAGTTTATCCCAGGGCAGGAACTCTGGAAACACCATATATTTT
CASSLSQGRNSGNTIYF
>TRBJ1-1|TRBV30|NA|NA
TGTGCCTGGAGCGGGACATCCGAAGCTTTCTTT
CAWSGTSEAFF
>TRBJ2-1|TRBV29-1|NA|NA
TGCAGCGGAGGCCGCGGTGGGTTGTTCAATGAGCAGTTCTTC
CSGGRGGLFNEQFF
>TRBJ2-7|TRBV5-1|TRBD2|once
TGCGCCAGCAGACAGGGACTAGCGGCCTACGAGCAGTACTTC
CASRQGLAAYEQYF
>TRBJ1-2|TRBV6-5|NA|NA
TGTGCCAGCAGTCCCCGACGGAGGTCGTGGACCTTC
CASSPRRRSWTF
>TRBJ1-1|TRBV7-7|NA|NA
TGTGCCAGCAGCTATTCGAAGAACACTGAAGCTTTCTTT
CASSYSKNTEAFF
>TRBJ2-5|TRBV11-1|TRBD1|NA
TGTGCCAGCAGCTTAGGCGGGGGACAGGGAGTCAACCAAGAGACCCAGTACTTC
CASSLGGGQGVNQETQYF
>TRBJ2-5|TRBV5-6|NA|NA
TGTGCCAGCAGCTGGGAGGGGGGAGAGACCCAGTACTTC
CASSWEGGETQYF
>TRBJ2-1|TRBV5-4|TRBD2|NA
TGTGCCAGCAGCTTGGGACTAGCGGCTAGCTCCTACAATGAGCAGTTCTTC
CASSLGLAASSYNEQFF
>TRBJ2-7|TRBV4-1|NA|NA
TGCGCCAGCAGCCAAGTTCTCGGCGGGGCCTCCTACGAGCAGTACTTC
CASSQVLGGASYEQYF
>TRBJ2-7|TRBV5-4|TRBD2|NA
TGTGCCACATCATTCAGGGGACTAGCCGATTCCTACGAGCAGTACTTC
CATSFRGLADSYEQYF